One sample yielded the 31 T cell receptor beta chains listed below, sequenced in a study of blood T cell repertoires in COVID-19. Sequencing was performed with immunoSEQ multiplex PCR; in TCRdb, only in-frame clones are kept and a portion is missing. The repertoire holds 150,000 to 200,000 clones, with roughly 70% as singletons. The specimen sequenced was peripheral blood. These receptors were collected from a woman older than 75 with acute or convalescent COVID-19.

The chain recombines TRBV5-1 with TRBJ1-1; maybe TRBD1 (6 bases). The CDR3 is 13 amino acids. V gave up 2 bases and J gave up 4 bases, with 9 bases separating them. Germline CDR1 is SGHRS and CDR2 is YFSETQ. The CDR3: CASSLVRGTEAFF. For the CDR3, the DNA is TGCGCCAGCAGCTTAGTCAGGGGCACTGAAGCTTTCTTT.

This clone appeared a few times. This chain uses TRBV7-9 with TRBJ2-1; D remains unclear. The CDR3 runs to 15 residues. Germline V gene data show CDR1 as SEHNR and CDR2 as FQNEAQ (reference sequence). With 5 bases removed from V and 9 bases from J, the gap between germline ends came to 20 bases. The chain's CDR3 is CASSLLNPPPGEQFF. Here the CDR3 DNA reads TGTGCCAGCAGCCTACTTAACCCCCCTCCTGGTGAGCAGTTCTTC.

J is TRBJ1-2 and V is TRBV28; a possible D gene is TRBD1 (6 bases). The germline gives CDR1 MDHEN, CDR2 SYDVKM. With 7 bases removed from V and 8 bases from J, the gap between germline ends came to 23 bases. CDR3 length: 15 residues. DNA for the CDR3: TGTGCCAGCACCATCGGGACAACCTTCCGGGGAGGCTACACCTTC. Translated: CASTIGTTFRGGYTF.

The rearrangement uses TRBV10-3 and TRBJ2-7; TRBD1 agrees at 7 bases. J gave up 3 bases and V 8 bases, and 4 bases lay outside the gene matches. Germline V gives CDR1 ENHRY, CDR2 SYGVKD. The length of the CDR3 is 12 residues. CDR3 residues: CAIGWDSYEQYF. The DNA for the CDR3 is TGTGCCATCGGATGGGACAGCTACGAGCAGTACTTC.

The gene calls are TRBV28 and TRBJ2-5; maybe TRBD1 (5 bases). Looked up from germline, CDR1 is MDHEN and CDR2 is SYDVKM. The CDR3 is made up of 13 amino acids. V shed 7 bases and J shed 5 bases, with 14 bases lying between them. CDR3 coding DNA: TGTGCCAGCAATAGTCAGGGATCGGAGACCCAGTACTTC. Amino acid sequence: CASNSQGSETQYF.

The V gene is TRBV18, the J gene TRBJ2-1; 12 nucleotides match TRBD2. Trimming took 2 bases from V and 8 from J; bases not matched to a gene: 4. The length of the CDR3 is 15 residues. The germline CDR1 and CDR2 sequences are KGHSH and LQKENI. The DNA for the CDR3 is TGTGCCAGCTCACCAGGACTAGCGGGAAAGGATGAGCAGTTCTTC. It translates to CASSPGLAGKDEQFF.

The CDR3 here is CATSRDEAAARNEKLFF. The CDR3 bases are TGTGCCACCAGCAGAGATGAGGCAGCCGCACGTAATGAAAAACTGTTTTTT. The chain carries TRBV15 and TRBJ1-4, with unresolved D. Germline lookup yields CDR1 LNHNV and CDR2 YYDKDF (reference sequence). V shed 0 bases and J shed 4 bases, with 15 bases lying between them. The CDR3 length is 17 residues.

The CDR3 reads CASSLVSQASNQPQHF. In DNA form, the CDR3 reads TGTGCCAGCAGCTTAGTTTCACAGGCTAGCAATCAGCCCCAGCATTTT. The rearrangement joins TRBV7-2 to TRBJ1-5; the D gene is possibly TRBD1 (5 bases). CDR3 length: 16 amino acids. Per the germline V gene, CDR1 is SGHTA and CDR2 is FQGNSA. Trimming removed 1 base at V and 0 bases at J, with 10 bases between.

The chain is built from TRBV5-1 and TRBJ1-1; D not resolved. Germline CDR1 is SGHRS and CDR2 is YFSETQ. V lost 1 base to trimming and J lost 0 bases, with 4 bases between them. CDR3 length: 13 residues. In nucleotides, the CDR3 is TGCGCCAGCAGCTTGTCCTTGAACACTGAAGCTTTCTTT. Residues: CASSLSLNTEAFF.

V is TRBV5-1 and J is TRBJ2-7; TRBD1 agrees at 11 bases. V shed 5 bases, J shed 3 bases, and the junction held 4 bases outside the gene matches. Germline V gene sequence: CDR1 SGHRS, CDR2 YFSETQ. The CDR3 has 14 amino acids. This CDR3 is CASSFGTGGYEQYF. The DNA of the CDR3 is TGCGCCAGCAGTTTCGGGACAGGGGGCTACGAGCAGTACTTC.

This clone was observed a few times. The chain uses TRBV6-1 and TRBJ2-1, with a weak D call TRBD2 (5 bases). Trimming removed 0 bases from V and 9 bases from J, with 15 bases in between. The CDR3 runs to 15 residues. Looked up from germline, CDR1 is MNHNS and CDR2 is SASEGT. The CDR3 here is CASSEAPLEVLEQFF. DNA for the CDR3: TGTGCCAGCAGTGAAGCGCCCCTGGAGGTGCTTGAGCAGTTCTTC.

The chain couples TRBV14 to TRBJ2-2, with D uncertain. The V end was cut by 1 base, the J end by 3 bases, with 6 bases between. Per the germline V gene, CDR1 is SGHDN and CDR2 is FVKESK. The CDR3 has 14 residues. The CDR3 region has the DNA TGTGCCAGCAGCCAAGCACGGGACACCGGGGAGCTGTTTTTT. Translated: CASSQARDTGELFF.

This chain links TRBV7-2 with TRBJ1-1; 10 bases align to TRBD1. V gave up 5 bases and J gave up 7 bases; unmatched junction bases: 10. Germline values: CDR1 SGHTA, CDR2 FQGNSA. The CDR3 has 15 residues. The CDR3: CASSPVGQGVGEAFF. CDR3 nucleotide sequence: TGTGCCAGCAGCCCAGTCGGACAGGGGGTGGGTGAAGCTTTCTTT.

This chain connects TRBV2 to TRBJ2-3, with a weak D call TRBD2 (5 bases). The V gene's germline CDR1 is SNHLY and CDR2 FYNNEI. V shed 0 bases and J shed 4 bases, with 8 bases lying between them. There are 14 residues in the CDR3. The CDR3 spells CASSEARGADTQYF. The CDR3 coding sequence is TGTGCCAGCAGTGAAGCCCGGGGTGCAGATACGCAGTATTTT.

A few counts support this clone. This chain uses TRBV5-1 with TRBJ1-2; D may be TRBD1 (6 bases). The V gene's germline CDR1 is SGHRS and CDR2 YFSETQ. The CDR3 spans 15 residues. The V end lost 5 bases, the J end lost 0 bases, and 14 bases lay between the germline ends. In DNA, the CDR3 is TGCGCCAGCAGTCAGACAGGTTCAGCTAACTATGGCTACACCTTC. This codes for CASSQTGSANYGYTF.

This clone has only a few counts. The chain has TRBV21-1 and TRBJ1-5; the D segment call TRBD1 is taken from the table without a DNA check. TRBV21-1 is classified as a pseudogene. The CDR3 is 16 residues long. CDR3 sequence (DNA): TGTGCCAGCAGCAAAGCGATGACAGGGGGCAATCAGCCCCAGCATTTT. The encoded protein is CASSKAMTGGNQPQHF.

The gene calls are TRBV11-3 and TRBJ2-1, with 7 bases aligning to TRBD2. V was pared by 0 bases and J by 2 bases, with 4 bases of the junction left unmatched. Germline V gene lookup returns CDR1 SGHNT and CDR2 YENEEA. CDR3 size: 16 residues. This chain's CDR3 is CASSLEKRGTYNEQFF. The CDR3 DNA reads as TGTGCCAGCAGCTTAGAAAAGCGGGGTACCTACAATGAGCAGTTCTTC.

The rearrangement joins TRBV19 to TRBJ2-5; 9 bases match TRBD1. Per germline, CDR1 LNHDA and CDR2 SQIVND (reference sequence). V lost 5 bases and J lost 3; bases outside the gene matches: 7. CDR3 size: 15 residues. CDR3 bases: TGTGCCAGTAGTGCAACCGGGACAGGGAAAGAGACCCAGTACTTC. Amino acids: CASSATGTGKETQYF.

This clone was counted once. The CDR3 protein is CASSPGARGGTEAFF. CDR3 nucleotides: TGCGCCAGCAGCCCAGGGGCCAGGGGAGGGACTGAAGCTTTCTTT. The chain uses TRBV5-1 and TRBJ1-1; a weak D match, TRBD1 (6 bases). CDR3 length: 15 residues. V was pared by 4 bases and J by 5 bases, with 18 bases between. In germline, CDR1 is SGHRS, CDR2 YFSETQ.

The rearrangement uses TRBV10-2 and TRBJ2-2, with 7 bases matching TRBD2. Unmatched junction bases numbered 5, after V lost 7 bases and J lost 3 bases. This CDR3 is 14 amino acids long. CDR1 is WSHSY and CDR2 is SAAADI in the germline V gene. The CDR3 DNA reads TGCGCCAGCATGGCGGGAGCGGACACCGGGGAGCTGTTTTTT. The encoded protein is CASMAGADTGELFF.

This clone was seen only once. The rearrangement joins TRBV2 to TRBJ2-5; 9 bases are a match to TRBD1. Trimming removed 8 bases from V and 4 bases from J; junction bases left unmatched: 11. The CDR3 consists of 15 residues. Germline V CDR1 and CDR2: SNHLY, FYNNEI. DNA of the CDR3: TGTGCCAGCGTTAAACAGGGGGCAAGCGGAGAGACCCAGTACTTC. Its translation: CASVKQGASGETQYF.

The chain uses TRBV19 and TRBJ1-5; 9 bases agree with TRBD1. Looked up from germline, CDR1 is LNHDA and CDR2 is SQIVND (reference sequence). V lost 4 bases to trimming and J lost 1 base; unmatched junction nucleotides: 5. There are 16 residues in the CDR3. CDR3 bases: TGTGCCAGTAGTACACAGGGGGCGCCGAGCAATCAGCCCCAGCATTTT. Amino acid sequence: CASSTQGAPSNQPQHF.

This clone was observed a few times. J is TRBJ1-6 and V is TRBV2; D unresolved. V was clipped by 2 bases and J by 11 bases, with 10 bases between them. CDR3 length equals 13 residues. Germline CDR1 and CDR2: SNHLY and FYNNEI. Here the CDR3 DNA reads TGTGCCAGCAGTGAATGGAGGGAGCCACCCCTCCACTTT. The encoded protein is CASSEWREPPLHF.

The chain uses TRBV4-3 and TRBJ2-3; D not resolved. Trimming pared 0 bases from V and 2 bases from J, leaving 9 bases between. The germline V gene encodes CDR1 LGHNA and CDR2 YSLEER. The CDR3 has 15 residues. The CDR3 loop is CASSQDLGATDTQYF. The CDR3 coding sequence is TGCGCCAGCAGCCAAGATCTAGGAGCCACAGATACGCAGTATTTT.

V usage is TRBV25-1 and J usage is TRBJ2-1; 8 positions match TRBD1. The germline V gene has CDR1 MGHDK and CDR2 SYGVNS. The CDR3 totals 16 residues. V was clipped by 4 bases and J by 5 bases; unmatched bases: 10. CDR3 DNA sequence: TGTGCCAGCAGTGGGACAGGGACCGGGAGAGACAATGAGCAGTTCTTC. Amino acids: CASSGTGTGRDNEQFF.

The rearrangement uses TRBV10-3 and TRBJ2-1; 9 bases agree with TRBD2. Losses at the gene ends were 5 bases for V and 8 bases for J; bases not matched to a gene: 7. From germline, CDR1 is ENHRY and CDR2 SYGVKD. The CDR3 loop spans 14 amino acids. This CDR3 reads CAISIGGGADEQFF. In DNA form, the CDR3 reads TGTGCCATCAGTATAGGCGGGGGGGCGGATGAGCAGTTCTTC.

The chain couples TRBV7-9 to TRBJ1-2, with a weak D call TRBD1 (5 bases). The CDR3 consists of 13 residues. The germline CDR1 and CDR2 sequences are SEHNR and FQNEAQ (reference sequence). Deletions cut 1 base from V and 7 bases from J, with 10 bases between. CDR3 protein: CASSLDIGGGYTF. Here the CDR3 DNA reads TGTGCCAGCAGCTTAGACATCGGGGGTGGCTACACCTTC.

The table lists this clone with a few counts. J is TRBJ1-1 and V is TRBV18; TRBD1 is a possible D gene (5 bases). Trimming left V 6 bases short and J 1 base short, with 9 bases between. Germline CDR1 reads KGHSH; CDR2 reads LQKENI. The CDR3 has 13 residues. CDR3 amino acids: CASSLDRNTEAFF. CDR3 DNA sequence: TGTGCCAGCTCCTTAGACAGGAACACTGAAGCTTTCTTT.

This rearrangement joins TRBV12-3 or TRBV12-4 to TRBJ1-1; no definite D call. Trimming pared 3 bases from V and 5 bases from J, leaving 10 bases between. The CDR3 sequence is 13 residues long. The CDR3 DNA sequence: TGTGCCAGCAGTTTCTTAAGTAGTACTGAAGCTTTCTTT. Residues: CASSFLSSTEAFF.

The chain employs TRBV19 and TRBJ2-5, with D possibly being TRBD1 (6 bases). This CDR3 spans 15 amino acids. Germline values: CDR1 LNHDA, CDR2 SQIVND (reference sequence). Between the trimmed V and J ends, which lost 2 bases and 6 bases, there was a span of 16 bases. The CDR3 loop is CASSIKPSQGKTQYF. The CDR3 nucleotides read TGTGCCAGTAGTATAAAGCCCAGTCAGGGGAAGACCCAGTACTTC.

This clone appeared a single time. CDR3: CASSVREFGLAGVYEQYF. The CDR3 region has the DNA TGTGCCAGCAGCGTCCGGGAATTCGGACTAGCGGGGGTCTACGAGCAGTACTTC. The rearrangement links TRBV7-2 to TRBJ2-7, with 13 bases matching TRBD2. In germline, CDR1 is SGHTA, CDR2 FQGNSA. The CDR3 is made up of 18 amino acids. Germline trimming cut 5 bases from V and 3 bases from J; bases unmatched to any gene: 13.